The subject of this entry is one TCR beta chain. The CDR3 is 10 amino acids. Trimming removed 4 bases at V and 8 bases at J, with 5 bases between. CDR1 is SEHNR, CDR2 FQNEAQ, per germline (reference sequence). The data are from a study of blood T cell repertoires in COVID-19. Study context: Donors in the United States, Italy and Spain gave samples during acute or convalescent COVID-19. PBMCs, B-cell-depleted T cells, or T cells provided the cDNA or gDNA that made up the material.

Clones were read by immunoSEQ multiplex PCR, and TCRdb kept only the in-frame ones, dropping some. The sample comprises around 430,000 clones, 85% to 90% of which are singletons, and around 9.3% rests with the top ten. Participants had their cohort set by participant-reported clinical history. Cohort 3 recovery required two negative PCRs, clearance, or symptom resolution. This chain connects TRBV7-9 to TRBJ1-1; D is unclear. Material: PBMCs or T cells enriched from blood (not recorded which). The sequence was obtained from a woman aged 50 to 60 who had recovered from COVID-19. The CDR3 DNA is TGTGCCAGCAGCTCGGTGGAAGCTTTCTTT. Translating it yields CASSSVEAFF.